Below, 8 T cell receptor beta chains from the same sample are listed, as sequenced in a study of OX40 agonist ivuxolimab in advanced cancers. Sequencing used immunoSEQ multiplex PCR; TCRdb keeps in-frame clones, though not all of them. This table has 8,500 to 13,000 clones, 80% appearing once. The sample was CD4+ or CD8+ T cells sorted from blood, taken in a trial of the OX40 agonist ivuxolimab. The receptors here all came from an adult with an advanced solid tumor such as melanoma, head and neck, liver or kidney cancer.

The V call is TRBV4-1, the J call TRBJ1-6; TRBD1 matches at 7 bases. This CDR3 region has 15 residues. V trimming: 4 bases; J trimming: 6 bases; junction bases outside the gene matches: 6. CDR1 is MGHRA and CDR2 is YSYEKL in the germline V gene. CDR3 sequence reads: CASSRSRDSNSPLHF. CDR3 nucleotide sequence: TGCGCCAGCAGCCGGAGCCGGGACAGTAATTCACCCCTCCACTTT.

By sample fraction, this clone is medium-sized. V gene TRBV6-1 combines with J gene TRBJ1-2, with TRBD1 matching over 8 bases. This CDR3 is 14 amino acids long. CDR1 is MNHNS, CDR2 SASEGT, per germline. The junction had 4 bases not matched to a gene; V was cut back by 2 bases and J by 5 bases. DNA of the CDR3: TGTGCCAGCAGTGAAAGGGGGACAGGTTATGGCTACACCTTC. It codes for CASSERGTGYGYTF.

This clone was detected only a few times. The chain links TRBV27 to TRBJ2-3, with TRBD1 identical over 8 bases. J was trimmed by 0 bases and V by 9 bases; bases with no gene match: 11. Germline V CDR1 and CDR2: MNHEY, SMNVEV (reference sequence). The CDR3 runs 16 residues. In DNA form, the CDR3 reads TGTGCCAGTCACCCGTATCAGGGGGCGAGCACAGATACGCAGTATTTT. This translates into CASHPYQGASTDTQYF.

This chain links TRBV27 with TRBJ2-7; the D gene is possibly TRBD2 (6 bases). The CDR3 is 14 amino acids. Trimming cost V 4 bases and J 4 bases, with 14 bases left between them. Germline assignment: CDR1 MNHEY and CDR2 SMNVEV (reference sequence). The CDR3: CASSSPRELYEQYF. The CDR3 DNA sequence: TGTGCCAGCAGTTCCCCCCGGGAGTTGTACGAGCAGTACTTC.

Sample share makes this clone medium-sized. The chain is built from TRBV11-2 and TRBJ2-3, with 12 bases that match TRBD2. Germline trimming cut 5 bases from V and 0 bases from J; bases unmatched to any gene: 6. Per germline, CDR1 SGHAT and CDR2 FQNNGV. CDR3 length equals 17 residues. CDR3 DNA sequence: TGTGCCAGCAGCCCGGGACTAGCGGGCGCTAGCACAGATACGCAGTATTTT. Amino acid sequence: CASSPGLAGASTDTQYF.

The chain has TRBV7-8 and TRBJ2-6, with a possible D match to TRBD1 (6 bases). Trimming cost V 1 base and J 4 bases, with 17 bases left between them. The length of the CDR3 is 18 residues. The germline V gene has CDR1 SGHVS and CDR2 FQNEAQ. The CDR3 DNA is TGTGCCAGCAGCTTAGTTGTACAGGGCTTTTACGGGGCCAACGTCCTGACTTTC. Its protein is CASSLVVQGFYGANVLTF. The full variable domain, its missing parts supplied by reference TRBV7-8 and TRBJ2-6, is GAGVSQSPRYKVAKRGQDVALRCDPISGHVSLFWYQQALGQGPEFLTYFQNEAQLDKSGLPSDRFFAERPEGSVSTLKIQRTQQEDSAVYLCASSLVVQGFYGANVLTFGAGSRLTVL.

In this sample, this clone is medium-sized. This sequence joins TRBV27 and TRBJ1-2; D gene uncertain. V was cut by 5 bases and J by 1 base, with 14 bases left in between. CDR3 length equals 15 residues. Germline CDR1 MNHEY, CDR2 SMNVEV (reference sequence). The CDR3 protein is CASSRRPVGNYGYTF. The CDR3 DNA reads TGTGCCAGCAGTCGTCGACCAGTGGGTAACTATGGCTACACCTTC.

This rearrangement joins TRBV19 to TRBJ1-5; D may be TRBD1 (6 bases). Germline loops: CDR1 LNHDA, CDR2 SQIVND (reference sequence). V was shortened by 1 base and J by 0 bases, with 7 bases between the two germline ends. The CDR3 totals 15 residues. CDR3 nucleotide sequence: TGTGCCAGTAGTATAGGGACAGCTAGCAATCAGCCCCAGCATTTT. Amino acid sequence: CASSIGTASNQPQHF.